This TCR beta chain appears in the sequencing data of a study of post-analysis software for immune sequencing data. The V segment lost 5 bases and the J segment 5 bases; nucleotides outside the gene matches: 12. The CDR3 contains 16 residues. Germline CDR1 reads SGHVS; CDR2 reads FNYEAQ. Prepared libraries of TCR beta cDNA carried unique molecular identifiers. Each CDR3 protein gets one entry after TCRdb re-called the PCR reads with MiXCR. The sample has hundreds of thousands of distinct CDR3 sequences, just over 35% seen once. Study conclusions and caveats: There were a few TRBV segments more frequent in patients than controls, and TRBV5-6, TRBV5-1 and TRBV20-1 were among them.

This clonotype was recorded a few times. The antigen is undetermined. This TCR was sampled from a girl under 18 with multiple sclerosis. The chain carries TRBV7-6 and TRBJ2-1; 7 bases agree with TRBD1. The material sequenced was blood. The DNA of the CDR3 is TGTGCCAGCAGCCTACAGACAGGGCAAGGACACAATGAGCAGTTCTTC. Amino acids: CASSLQTGQGHNEQFF.